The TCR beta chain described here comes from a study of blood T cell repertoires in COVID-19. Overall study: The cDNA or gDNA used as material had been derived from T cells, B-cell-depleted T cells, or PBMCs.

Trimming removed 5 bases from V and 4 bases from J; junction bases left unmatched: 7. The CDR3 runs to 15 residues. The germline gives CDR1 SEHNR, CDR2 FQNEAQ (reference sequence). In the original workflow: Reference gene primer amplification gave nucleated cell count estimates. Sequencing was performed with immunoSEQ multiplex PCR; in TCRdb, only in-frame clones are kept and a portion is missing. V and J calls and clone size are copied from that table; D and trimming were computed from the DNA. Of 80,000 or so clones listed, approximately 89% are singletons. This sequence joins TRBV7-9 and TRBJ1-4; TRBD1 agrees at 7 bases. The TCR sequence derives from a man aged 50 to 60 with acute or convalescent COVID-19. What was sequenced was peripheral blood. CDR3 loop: CASSPNRGGNEKLFF. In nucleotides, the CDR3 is TGTGCCAGCAGCCCGAACAGGGGCGGTAATGAAAAACTGTTTTTT.